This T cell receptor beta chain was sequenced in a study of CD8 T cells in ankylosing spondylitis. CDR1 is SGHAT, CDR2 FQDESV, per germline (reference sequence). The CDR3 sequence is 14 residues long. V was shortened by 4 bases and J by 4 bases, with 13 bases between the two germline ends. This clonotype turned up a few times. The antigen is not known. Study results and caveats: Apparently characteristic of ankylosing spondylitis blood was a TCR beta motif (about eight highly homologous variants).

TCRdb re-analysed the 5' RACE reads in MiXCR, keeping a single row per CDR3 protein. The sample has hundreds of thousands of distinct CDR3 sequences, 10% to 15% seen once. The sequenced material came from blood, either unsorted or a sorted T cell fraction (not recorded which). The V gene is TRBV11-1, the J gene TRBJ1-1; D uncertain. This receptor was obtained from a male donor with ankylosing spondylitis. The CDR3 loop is CASSSRTEGTEAFF. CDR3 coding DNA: TGTGCCAGCAGCTCCAGGACGGAAGGCACTGAAGCTTTCTTT.